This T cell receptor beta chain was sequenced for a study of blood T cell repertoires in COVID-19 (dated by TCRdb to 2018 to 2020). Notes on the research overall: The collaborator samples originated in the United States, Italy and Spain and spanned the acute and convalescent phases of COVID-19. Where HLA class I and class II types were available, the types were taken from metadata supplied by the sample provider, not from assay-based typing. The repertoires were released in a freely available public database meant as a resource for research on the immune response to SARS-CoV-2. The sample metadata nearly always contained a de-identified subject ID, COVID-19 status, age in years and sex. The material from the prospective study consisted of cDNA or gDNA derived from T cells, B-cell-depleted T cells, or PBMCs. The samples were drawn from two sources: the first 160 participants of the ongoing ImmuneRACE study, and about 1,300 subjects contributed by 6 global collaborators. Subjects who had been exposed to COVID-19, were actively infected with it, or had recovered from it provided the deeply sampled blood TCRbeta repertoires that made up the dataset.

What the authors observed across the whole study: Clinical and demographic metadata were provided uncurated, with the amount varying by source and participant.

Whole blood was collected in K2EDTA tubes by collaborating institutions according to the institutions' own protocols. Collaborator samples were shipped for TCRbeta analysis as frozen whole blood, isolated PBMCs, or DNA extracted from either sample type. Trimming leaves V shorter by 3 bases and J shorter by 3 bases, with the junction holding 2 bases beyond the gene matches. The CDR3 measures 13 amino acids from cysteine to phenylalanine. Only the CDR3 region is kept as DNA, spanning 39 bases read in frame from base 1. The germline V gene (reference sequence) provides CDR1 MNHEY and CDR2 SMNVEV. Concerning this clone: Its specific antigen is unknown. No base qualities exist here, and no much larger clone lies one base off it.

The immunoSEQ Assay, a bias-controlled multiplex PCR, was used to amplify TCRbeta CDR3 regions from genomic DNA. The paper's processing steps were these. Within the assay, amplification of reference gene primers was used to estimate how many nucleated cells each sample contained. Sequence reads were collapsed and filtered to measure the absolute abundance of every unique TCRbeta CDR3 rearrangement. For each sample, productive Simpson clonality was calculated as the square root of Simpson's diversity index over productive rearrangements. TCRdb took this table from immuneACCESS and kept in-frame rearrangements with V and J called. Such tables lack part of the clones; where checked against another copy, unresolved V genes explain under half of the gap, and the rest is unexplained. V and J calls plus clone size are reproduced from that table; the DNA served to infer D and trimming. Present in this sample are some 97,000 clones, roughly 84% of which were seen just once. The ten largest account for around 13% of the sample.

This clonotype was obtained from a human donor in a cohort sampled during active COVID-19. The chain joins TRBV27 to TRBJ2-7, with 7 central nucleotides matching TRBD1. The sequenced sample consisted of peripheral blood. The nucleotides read TGTGCCAGCAGTTTGGGACAGTACTACGAGCAGTACTTC. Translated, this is CASSLGQYYEQYF.